The clone carrying this T cell receptor (beta chain) was counted only a few times. Its matching antigen is unknown. The data are from a study of beta chain features in type 1 diabetes. The J segment lost 6 bases and the V segment lost 4 bases, leaving 7 bases of the junction unmatched. CDR1 SGHNT and CDR2 YYREEE come from the germline V gene (reference sequence). This CDR3 comprises 15 residues. As every portion of the isolated RNA was reverse transcribed, the sequencing read expressed TCRB transcripts. The protocol was immunoSEQ multiplex PCR, while the TCRdb copy is restricted to in-frame clones and leaves out a portion. The profile shows around 300,000 clones, over 12% of them singletons. Study-wide results and caveats: TCRB CDR3s from Type 1 diabetes patients were moderately but significantly shorter in all four CD4+ subsets. In type 1 diabetes patients, VDJ junctions had fewer insertions; deletions at these junctions were more frequent.

The source is a man younger than 35 with type 1 diabetes. The chain is built from TRBV5-4 and TRBJ2-2; 9 bases are shared with TRBD1. The sequencing input was naive CD4+ T cells from blood. The CDR3 loop is CASSPTGGRAGELFF. Here the CDR3 DNA reads TGTGCCAGCAGCCCGACAGGGGGTCGAGCCGGGGAGCTGTTTTTT.